This is a list of T cell receptor beta chains from one sample in a study of cytomegalovirus exposure and HLA in healthy donors. The assay was immunoSEQ multiplex PCR, and TCRdb's table has in-frame clones only and misses some. The sample yields 120,000 or so clones, approximately 80% seen once. Sequenced sample: PBMCs. Receptor source: a man between 25 and 39 years old in good health and CMV-seronegative. Both conserved end residues are part of each CDR3. The D gene is left open where the match is weak. The size entry is marked missing in some rows and otherwise reads once, few, many or a size class.

TRBV5-1,.,TRBJ2-7,TRBD2,CASRQGTSGSYEQYF,TGCGCCAGCAGACAAGGGACTAGCGGGAGCTACGAGCAGTACTTC
TRBV28,.,TRBJ1-1,.,CASSLRSSNSEAFF,TGTGCCAGCAGTCTGAGGAGTTCGAACTCTGAAGCTTTCTTT
TRBV27,.,TRBJ2-5,TRBD1,CASSSLTGGKKETQYF,TGTGCCAGCAGCTCCCTCACAGGGGGGAAAAAAGAGACCCAGTACTTC
TRBV30,.,TRBJ1-6,.,CAWSVLEQYNSPLHF,TGTGCCTGGAGTGTACTAGAACAGTATAATTCACCCCTCCACTTT
TRBV28,.,TRBJ1-1,TRBD1,CASSTSTRTGEAFF,TGTGCCAGCAGTACCAGTACCCGGACAGGTGAAGCTTTCTTT
TRBV28,.,TRBJ2-6,TRBD1,CASSLRTGGLTGANVLTF,TGTGCCAGCAGCCTCAGGACAGGGGGACTCACTGGGGCCAACGTCCTGACTTTC
TRBV18,few,TRBJ1-1,.,CASSPLSFEAFF,TGTGCCAGCTCACCTCTGAGTTTTGAAGCTTTCTTT
TRBV5-4,few,TRBJ1-2,TRBD1,CASSPSGQGLYGYTF,TGTGCCAGCAGCCCTTCGGGACAGGGTTTGTATGGCTACACCTTC
TRBV18,.,TRBJ1-5,.,CASSPESNQPQHF,TGTGCCAGCTCACCAGAGAGCAATCAGCCCCAGCATTTT
TRBV6-1,.,TRBJ1-3,.,CASSERAGLARNTIYF,TGTGCCAGCAGTGAAAGAGCAGGGTTGGCTAGAAACACCATATATTTT
TRBV7-2,.,TRBJ2-7,TRBD2,CASSYLTSGSRLGYEQYF,TGTGCCAGCAGCTACTTGACTAGCGGGAGCCGGCTTGGCTACGAGCAGTACTTC
TRBV5-1,.,TRBJ2-7,.,CASSLERYEQYF,TGCGCCAGCAGCTTGGAACGGTACGAGCAGTACTTC
TRBV6-6,.,TRBJ1-4,TRBD1,CASRDRDHEKLFF,TGTGCCAGCAGGGACAGGGACCATGAAAAACTGTTTTTT
TRBV28,.,TRBJ2-5,TRBD1,CASSFGDREETQYF,TGTGCCAGCAGTTTCGGGGACAGGGAAGAGACCCAGTACTTC
TRBV7-8,.,TRBJ2-1,TRBD2,CASSLRDYFYNEQFF,TGTGCCAGCAGCCTACGGGACTACTTCTACAATGAGCAGTTCTTC
TRBV19,.,TRBJ1-1,.,CASSIPSRAFF,TGTGCCAGTAGTATCCCCTCGAGGGCTTTCTTT
TRBV6-1,.,TRBJ2-7,.,CASSELTARGRYEQYF,TGTGCCAGCAGTGAGCTTACAGCCCGTGGGCGCTACGAGCAGTACTTC
TRBV6-6,.,TRBJ2-1,TRBD1,CASSYRDRGSYNEQFF,TGTGCCAGCAGTTACCGGGACAGGGGCTCCTACAATGAGCAGTTCTTC
TRBV28,.,TRBJ2-6,.,CASRTASSGANVLTF,TGTGCCAGCAGGACAGCTAGCTCTGGGGCCAACGTCCTGACTTTC
TRBV6-5,.,TRBJ1-2,.,CASSYTGGRNYGYTF,TGTGCCAGCAGTTACACAGGTGGTAGAAACTATGGCTACACCTTC
TRBV7-9,.,TRBJ2-7,.,CASSLQGHFYEQYF,TGTGCCAGCAGCTTACAGGGTCATTTCTACGAGCAGTACTTC
TRBV11-3,.,TRBJ2-2,.,CASSLGGTHTGELFF,TGTGCCAGCAGCCTTGGTGGGACACACACCGGGGAGCTGTTTTTT
TRBV11-2,few,TRBJ2-7,.,CASRFGDSGNEQYF,TGTGCCAGCAGGTTCGGGGACTCCGGGAACGAGCAGTACTTC
TRBV19,.,TRBJ1-1,.,CASSEAIMNTEAFF,TGTGCCAGTAGTGAGGCAATCATGAACACTGAAGCTTTCTTT
TRBV19,.,TRBJ2-7,TRBD2,CASSPRLAGGLSYEQYF,TGTGCCAGTAGCCCGAGACTAGCGGGTGGACTCTCCTACGAGCAGTACTTC
TRBV28,few,TRBJ2-7,.,CASSTGTTARLNF,TGTGCCAGCAGTACCGGGACAACCGCGAGGTTGAACTTC
TRBV5-6,.,TRBJ2-7,TRBD2,CASSLALAGARGREQYF,TGTGCCAGCAGCTTGGCTCTAGCGGGAGCGAGGGGGAGGGAGCAGTACTTC
TRBV19,once,TRBJ1-1,.,CASSIIVGATNTEAFF,TGTGCCAGTAGTATAATAGTTGGGGCCACCAACACTGAAGCTTTCTTT
TRBV7-9,.,TRBJ1-1,.,CASSVEGMNTEAFF,TGTGCCAGCAGTGTGGAGGGAATGAACACTGAAGCTTTCTTT